What follows are 2 T cell receptor beta chains derived from one specimen sequenced in a study of shared clonotypes between healthy human individuals. TCRdb's table, derived via immunoSEQ multiplex PCR, lists solely in-frame clones and lacks some. The sample shows about 1,900,000 clones, about 95% of them seen only once. As defined, naive CD8 cells were CD45RO-negative and positively selected for CCR7, with terminally differentiated effector memory CD45RA+ cells excluded. Sample: naive CD8+ T cells sorted from blood. These receptors originate from a man aged 18 to 30 in good health.

Worth noting for this clone: Different DNA sequences within this sample yield the same CDR3. J is TRBJ2-7 and V is TRBV9; maybe TRBD2 (6 bases). The CDR3 sequence is 15 residues long. V was trimmed by 0 bases and J by 2 bases, leaving 12 bases between them. The germline V gene encodes CDR1 SGDLS and CDR2 YYNGEE. The CDR3 sequence: CASSVGVSGAYEQYF. The DNA of the CDR3 is TGTGCCAGCAGCGTAGGGGTTAGCGGAGCCTACGAGCAGTACTTC.

This clone is a singleton in its sample. This chain links TRBV19 with TRBJ2-2; TRBD1 matches 7 bases. The CDR3 totals 14 residues. The V segment lost 4 bases and the J segment 5 bases; nucleotides outside the gene matches: 4. Germline V gives CDR1 LNHDA, CDR2 SQIVND (reference sequence). The CDR3 coding sequence is TGTGCCAGTAGTACCGGGACAGCGACCGGGGAGCTGTTTTTT. As protein: CASSTGTATGELFF. The full variable domain, rest sourced from reference TRBV19 and TRBJ2-2, is DGGITQSPKYLFRKEGQNVTLSCEQNLNHDAMYWYRQDPGQGLRLIYYSQIVNDFQKGDIAEGYSVSREKKESFPLTVTSAQKNPTAFYLCASSTGTATGELFFGEGSRLTVL.